This TCR beta chain was recorded in a study of blood T cell repertoires in COVID-19. In the study overall: The study drew acute and convalescent COVID-19 samples from the United States, Italy and Spain.

Sequencing was performed with immunoSEQ multiplex PCR; in TCRdb, only in-frame clones are kept and a portion is missing. The sample records about 140,000 clones, about 85% being singletons. Trimming removed 5 bases at V and 4 bases at J, with 9 bases between. The germline V gene encodes CDR1 KGHSH and CDR2 LQKENI. The CDR3 covers 12 residues. This chain links TRBV18 with TRBJ2-7; the D is unclear. The sample taken for sequencing was peripheral blood. This TCR was sampled from a human donor in a cohort sampled during active COVID-19. The CDR3 DNA sequence: TGTGCCAGCTCAAAAAACGGTTACGAGCAGTACTTC. Its protein product is CASSKNGYEQYF.